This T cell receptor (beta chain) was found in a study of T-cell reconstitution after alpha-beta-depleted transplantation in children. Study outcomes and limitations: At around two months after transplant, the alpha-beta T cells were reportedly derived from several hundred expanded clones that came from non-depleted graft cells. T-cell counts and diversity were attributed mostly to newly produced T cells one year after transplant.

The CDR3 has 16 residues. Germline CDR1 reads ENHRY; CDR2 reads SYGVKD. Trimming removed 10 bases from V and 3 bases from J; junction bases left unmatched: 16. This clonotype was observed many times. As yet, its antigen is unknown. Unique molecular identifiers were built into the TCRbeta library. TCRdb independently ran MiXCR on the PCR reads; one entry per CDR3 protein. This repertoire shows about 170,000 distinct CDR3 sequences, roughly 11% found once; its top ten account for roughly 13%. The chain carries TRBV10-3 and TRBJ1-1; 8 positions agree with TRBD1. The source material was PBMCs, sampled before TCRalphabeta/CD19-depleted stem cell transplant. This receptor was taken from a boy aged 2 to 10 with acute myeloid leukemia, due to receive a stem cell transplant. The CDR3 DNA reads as TGTGCCACCTGGTCGGGCGACAGGGGAGGGTACACTGAAGCTTTCTTT. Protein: CATWSGDRGGYTEAFF.